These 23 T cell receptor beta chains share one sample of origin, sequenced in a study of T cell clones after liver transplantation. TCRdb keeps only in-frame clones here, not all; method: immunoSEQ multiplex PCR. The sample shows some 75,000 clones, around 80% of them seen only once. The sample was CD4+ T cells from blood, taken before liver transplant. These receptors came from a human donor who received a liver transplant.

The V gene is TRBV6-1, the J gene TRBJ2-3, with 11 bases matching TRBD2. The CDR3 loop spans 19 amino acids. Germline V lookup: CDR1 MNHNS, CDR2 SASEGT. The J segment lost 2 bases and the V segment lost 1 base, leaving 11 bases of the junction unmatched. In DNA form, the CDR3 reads TGTGCCAGCAGTGAAGATAGGCTAGCGGGAGGATCTTTCACAGATACGCAGTATTTT. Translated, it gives CASSEDRLAGGSFTDTQYF.

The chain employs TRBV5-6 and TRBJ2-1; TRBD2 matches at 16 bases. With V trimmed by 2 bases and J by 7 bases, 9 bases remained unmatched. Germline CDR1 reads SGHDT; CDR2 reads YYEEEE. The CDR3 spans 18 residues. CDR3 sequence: CASSFPPRGLAGGNEQFF. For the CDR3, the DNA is TGTGCCAGCAGCTTCCCCCCTCGGGGACTAGCGGGAGGGAATGAGCAGTTCTTC.

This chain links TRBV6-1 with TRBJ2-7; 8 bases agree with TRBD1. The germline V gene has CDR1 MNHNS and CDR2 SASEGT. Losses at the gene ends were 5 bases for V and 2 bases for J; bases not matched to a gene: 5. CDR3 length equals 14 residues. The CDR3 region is CASSNARGPYEQYF. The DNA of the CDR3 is TGTGCCAGCAGTAACGCCAGGGGGCCCTACGAGCAGTACTTC.

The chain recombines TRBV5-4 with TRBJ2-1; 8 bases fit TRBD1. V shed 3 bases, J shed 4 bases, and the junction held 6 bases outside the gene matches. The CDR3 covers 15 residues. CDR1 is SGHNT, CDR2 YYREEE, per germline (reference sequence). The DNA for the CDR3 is TGTGCCAGCAGCTCTCGGACAGGGAGGTACAATGAGCAGTTCTTC. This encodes CASSSRTGRYNEQFF. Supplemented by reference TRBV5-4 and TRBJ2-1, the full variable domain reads ETGVTQSPTHLIKTRGQQVTLRCSSQSGHNTVSWYQQALGQGPQFIFQYYREEENGRGNFPPRFSGLQFPNYSSELNVNALELDDSALYLCASSSRTGRYNEQFFGPGTRLTVL.

The CDR3 DNA reads TGCAGCGTTGAAGAGGCGGTCGCGAACACCGGGGAGCTGTTTTTT. It translates to CSVEEAVANTGELFF. The rearrangement links TRBV29-1 to TRBJ2-2; D gene ambiguous. CDR1 and CDR2 from the germline V gene are SQVTM and ANQGSEA. CDR3 length: 15 residues. V dropped 0 bases and J dropped 0 bases, with 8 bases sitting between them.

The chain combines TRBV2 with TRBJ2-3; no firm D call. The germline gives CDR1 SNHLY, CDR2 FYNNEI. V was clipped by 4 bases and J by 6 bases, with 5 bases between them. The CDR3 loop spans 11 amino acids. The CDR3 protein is CASSGGDTQYF. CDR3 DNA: TGTGCCAGCAGTGGTGGTGATACGCAGTATTTT.

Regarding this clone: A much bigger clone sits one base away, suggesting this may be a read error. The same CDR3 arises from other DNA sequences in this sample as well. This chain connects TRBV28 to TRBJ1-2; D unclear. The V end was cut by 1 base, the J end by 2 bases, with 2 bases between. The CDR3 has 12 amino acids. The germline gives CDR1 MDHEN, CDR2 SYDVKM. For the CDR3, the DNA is TGTGCCAGCAGTTTATCCAACTATGGCTACACCTTC. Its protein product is CASSLSNYGYTF.

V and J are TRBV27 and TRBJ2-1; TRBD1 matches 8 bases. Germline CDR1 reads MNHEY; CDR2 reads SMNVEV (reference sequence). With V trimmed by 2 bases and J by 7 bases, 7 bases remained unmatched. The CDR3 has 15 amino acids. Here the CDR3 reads CASSLPGGARNEQFF. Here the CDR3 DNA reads TGTGCCAGCAGTTTACCAGGGGGCGCGAGGAATGAGCAGTTCTTC.

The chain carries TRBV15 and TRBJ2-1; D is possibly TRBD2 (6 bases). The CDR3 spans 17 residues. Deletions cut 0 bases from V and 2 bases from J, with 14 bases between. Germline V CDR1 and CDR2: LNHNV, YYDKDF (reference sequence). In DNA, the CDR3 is TGTGCCACCAGCAGAGATCCCCCTAGCGAGGCCTACAATGAGCAGTTCTTC. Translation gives CATSRDPPSEAYNEQFF.

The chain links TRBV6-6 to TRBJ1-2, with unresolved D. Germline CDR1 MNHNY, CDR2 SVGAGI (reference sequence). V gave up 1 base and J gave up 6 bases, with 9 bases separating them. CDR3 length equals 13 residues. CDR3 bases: TGTGCCAGCAGTTACTATGTCGGAGATGGCTACACCTTC. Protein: CASSYYVGDGYTF.

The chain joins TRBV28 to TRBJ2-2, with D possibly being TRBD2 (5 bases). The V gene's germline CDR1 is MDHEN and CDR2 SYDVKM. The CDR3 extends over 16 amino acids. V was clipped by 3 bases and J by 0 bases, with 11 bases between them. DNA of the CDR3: TGTGCCAGCAGTTTGGTCGGGATCCCGAACACCGGGGAGCTGTTTTTT. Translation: CASSLVGIPNTGELFF.

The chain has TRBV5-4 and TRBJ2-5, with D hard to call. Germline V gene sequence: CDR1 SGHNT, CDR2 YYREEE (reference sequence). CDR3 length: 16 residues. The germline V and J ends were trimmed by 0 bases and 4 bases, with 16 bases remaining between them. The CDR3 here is CASSLEESARGETQYF. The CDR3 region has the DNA TGTGCCAGCAGCTTGGAGGAGTCAGCCAGAGGAGAGACCCAGTACTTC.

Written as DNA, the CDR3 is TGTGCCAGCAGCTCAGACGGGCGAAATACGCAGTATTTT. It translates to CASSSDGRNTQYF. This rearrangement joins TRBV7-2 to TRBJ2-3; D not resolved. The CDR3 runs to 13 residues. V lost 4 bases and J lost 7, with 12 bases in between. From germline, CDR1 is SGHTA and CDR2 FQGNSA.

CDR3 loop: CASSFGTPDNEQFF. The DNA for the CDR3 is TGTGCCAGCAGCTTCGGGACTCCTGACAATGAGCAGTTCTTC. The chain combines TRBV7-9 with TRBJ2-1; a weak D match, TRBD2 (6 bases). The V end lost 3 bases, the J end lost 5 bases, and 11 bases lay between the germline ends. The CDR3 totals 14 residues. Germline V lookup: CDR1 SEHNR, CDR2 FQNEAQ (reference sequence).

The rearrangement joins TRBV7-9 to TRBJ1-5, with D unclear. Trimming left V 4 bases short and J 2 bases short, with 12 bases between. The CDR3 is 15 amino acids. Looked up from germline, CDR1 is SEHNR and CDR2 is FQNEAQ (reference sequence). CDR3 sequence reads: CASSSAGFGNQPQHF. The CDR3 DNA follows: TGTGCCAGCAGCTCCGCTGGATTTGGCAATCAGCCCCAGCATTTT.

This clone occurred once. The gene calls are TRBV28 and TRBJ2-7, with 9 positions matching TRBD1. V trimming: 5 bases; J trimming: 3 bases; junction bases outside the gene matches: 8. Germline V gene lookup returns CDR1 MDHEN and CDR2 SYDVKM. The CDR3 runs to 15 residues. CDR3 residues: CASSPPGTGIYEQYF. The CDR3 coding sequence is TGTGCCAGCAGTCCGCCCGGGACAGGGATCTACGAGCAGTACTTC.

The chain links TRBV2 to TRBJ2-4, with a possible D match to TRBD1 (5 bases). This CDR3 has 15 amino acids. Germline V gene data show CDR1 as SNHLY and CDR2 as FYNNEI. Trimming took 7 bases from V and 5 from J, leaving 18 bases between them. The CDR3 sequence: CASTDGGTGQNIQYF. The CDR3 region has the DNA TGTGCCAGCACCGACGGCGGCACAGGCCAAAACATTCAGTACTTC.

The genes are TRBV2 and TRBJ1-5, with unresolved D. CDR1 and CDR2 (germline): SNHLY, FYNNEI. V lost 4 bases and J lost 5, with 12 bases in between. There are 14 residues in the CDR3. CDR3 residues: CASSGEAGDQPQHF. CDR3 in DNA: TGTGCCAGCAGTGGTGAAGCGGGCGATCAGCCCCAGCATTTT.

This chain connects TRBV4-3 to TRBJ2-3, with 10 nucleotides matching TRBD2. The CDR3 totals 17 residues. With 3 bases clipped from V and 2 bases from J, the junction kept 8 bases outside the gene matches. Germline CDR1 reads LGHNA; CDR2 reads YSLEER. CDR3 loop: CASSHALAGALTDTQYF. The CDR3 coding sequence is TGCGCCAGCAGCCACGCTCTAGCGGGAGCCCTCACAGATACGCAGTATTTT.

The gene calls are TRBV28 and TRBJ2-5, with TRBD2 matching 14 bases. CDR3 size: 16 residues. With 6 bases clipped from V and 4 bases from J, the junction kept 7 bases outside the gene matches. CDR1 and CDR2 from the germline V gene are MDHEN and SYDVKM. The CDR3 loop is CASRGTSGSVVETQYF. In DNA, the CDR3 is TGTGCCAGCAGGGGGACTAGCGGGAGTGTGGTAGAGACCCAGTACTTC.

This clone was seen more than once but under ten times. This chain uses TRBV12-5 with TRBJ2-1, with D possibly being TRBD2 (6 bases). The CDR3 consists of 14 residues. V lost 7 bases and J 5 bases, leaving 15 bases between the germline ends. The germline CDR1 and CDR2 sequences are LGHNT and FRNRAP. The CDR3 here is CASASGTANNEQFF. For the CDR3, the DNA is TGTGCTAGTGCCTCCGGGACTGCTAACAATGAGCAGTTCTTC.

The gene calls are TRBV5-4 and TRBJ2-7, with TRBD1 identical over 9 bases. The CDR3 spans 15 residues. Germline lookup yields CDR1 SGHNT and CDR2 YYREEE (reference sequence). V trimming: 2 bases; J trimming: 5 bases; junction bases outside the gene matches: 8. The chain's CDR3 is CASSFKQGALDEQYF. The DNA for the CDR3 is TGTGCCAGCAGCTTCAAACAGGGGGCGCTTGACGAGCAGTACTTC. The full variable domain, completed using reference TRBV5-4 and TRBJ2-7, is ETGVTQSPTHLIKTRGQQVTLRCSSQSGHNTVSWYQQALGQGPQFIFQYYREEENGRGNFPPRFSGLQFPNYSSELNVNALELDDSALYLCASSFKQGALDEQYFGPGTRLTVT.

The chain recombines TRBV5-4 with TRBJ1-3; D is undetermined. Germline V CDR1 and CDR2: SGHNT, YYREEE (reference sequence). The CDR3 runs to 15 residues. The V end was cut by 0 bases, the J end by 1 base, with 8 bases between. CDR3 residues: CASSLGTASGNTIYF. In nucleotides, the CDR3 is TGTGCCAGCAGCTTGGGGACGGCTTCTGGAAACACCATATATTTT.